This T cell receptor (beta chain) is drawn from a study of cytomegalovirus exposure and HLA in healthy donors. Points from the study as a whole: Presence/absence results assume similar sequencing depth per donor, which may not hold. There were several of the most significant clusters that appeared linked to common viral pathogens in a later analysis. There was a cluster of highly shared sequence variants that was likely a sequencing artifact.

The PCR employed 60 Vbeta primers together with 13 Jbeta primers. Profiled with immunoSEQ multiplex PCR; TCRdb holds only in-frame clones, not every one. The table lists a few hundred thousand clones, about 75% of them singletons, with approximately 1.9% in the top ten. V was pared by 4 bases and J by 1 base, with 8 bases between. Germline V lookup: CDR1 SGHNT, CDR2 YYREEE (reference sequence). The CDR3 runs 13 residues. There are a few counts of this clone. What it recognizes is unknown. The source of this sequence is a woman in her twenties or thirties in good health and CMV-seronegative. The rearrangement uses TRBV5-4 and TRBJ2-5, with D possibly TRBD2 on 6 matching bases. Sequencing input: PBMCs. The CDR3 DNA follows: TGTGCCAGCAGCAGGGACTTCCAAGAGACCCAGTACTTC. This codes for CASSRDFQETQYF.